These 18 T cell receptor beta chains share one sample of origin, sequenced in a study of T-cell memory formation after mild COVID-19. TCRdb used MiXCR to reprocess the 5' RACE reads, holding one entry per CDR3 protein. Here the sample spans around 340,000 distinct CDR3 sequences, approximately 14% being singletons. Sequences were obtained from PBMCs or a T cell subset sorted from them (not recorded which). The receptor source for this set is a young man who had mild COVID-19 (a few samples of this study predate the infection). Cell type and time point are not known.

This clonotype showed up just once. The rearrangement uses TRBV14 and TRBJ1-6; tentatively, D is TRBD1 (5 bases). The germline gives CDR1 SGHDN, CDR2 FVKESK. The CDR3 contains 17 residues. V was clipped by 3 bases and J by 0 bases, with 12 bases between them. The DNA for the CDR3 is TGTGCCAGCAGCCAGGGGGTAGCCGGCTCCTATAATTCACCCCTCCACTTT. It codes for CASSQGVAGSYNSPLHF.

There are a few counts of this clonotype. CDR3 sequence reads: CASSYRAQETQYF. DNA for the CDR3: TGTGCCAGCAGCTACCGGGCTCAGGAGACCCAGTACTTC. The V call is TRBV7-3, the J call TRBJ2-5; D remains unclear. Germline lookup yields CDR1 SGHTA and CDR2 FQGTGA. V gave up 4 bases and J gave up 5 bases, with 11 bases separating them. The CDR3 totals 13 residues.

This clonotype occurred many times. The chain uses TRBV4-2 and TRBJ1-5, with D uncertain. The V gene lost 0 bases and the J gene lost 0 bases, with 12 bases spanning the gap. CDR1 and CDR2 from the germline V gene are LGHNA and YNFKEQ. The CDR3 is 17 residues long. CDR3 nucleotides: TGTGCCAGCAGCCAAGATACGGCAGTCTATAGCAATCAGCCCCAGCATTTT. Amino acids: CASSQDTAVYSNQPQHF.

V usage is TRBV5-4 and J usage is TRBJ2-3; 7 bases are a match to TRBD2. V lost 1 base and J lost 1; bases outside the gene matches: 3. Germline V gene data show CDR1 as SGHNT and CDR2 as YYREEE (reference sequence). The CDR3 loop spans 15 amino acids. The CDR3: CASSLSLAGTDTQYF. DNA for the CDR3: TGTGCCAGCAGCTTGAGTCTAGCGGGCACAGATACGCAGTATTTT.

The chain couples TRBV9 to TRBJ1-3, with a weak D call TRBD1 (6 bases). This CDR3 is built from 13 residues. Per the germline V gene, CDR1 is SGDLS and CDR2 is YYNGEE. V was clipped by 5 bases and J by 4 bases, with 10 bases between them. The CDR3: CASRGTPGNTIYF. In nucleotides, the CDR3 is TGTGCCAGCAGGGGGACACCCGGAAACACCATATATTTT.

Ten or more counts support this clonotype. The chain carries TRBV5-1 and TRBJ1-1; D possibly corresponds to TRBD1 (5 bases). The V gene's germline CDR1 is SGHRS and CDR2 YFSETQ. V dropped 0 bases and J dropped 4 bases, with 10 bases sitting between them. This CDR3 is 14 amino acids long. CDR3 in DNA: TGCGCCAGCAGCTTGGATCCGGGGGGCACTGAAGCTTTCTTT. It translates to CASSLDPGGTEAFF.

This chain connects TRBV6-2 or TRBV6-3 to TRBJ1-1; 8 nucleotides match TRBD1. The length of the CDR3 is 14 residues. Per germline, CDR1 MNHEY and CDR2 SVGEGT. The trim removed 7 bases at V and 5 bases at J, leaving 9 bases unmatched. CDR3 residues: CASNYRGGRTEAFF. CDR3 in DNA: TGTGCCAGCAACTACAGGGGGGGACGGACTGAAGCTTTCTTT.

The V and J genes are TRBV9 and TRBJ2-2; the match to TRBD1 covers 9 bases. This CDR3 has 14 residues. Germline trimming cut 6 bases from V and 7 bases from J; bases unmatched to any gene: 7. Germline V gives CDR1 SGDLS, CDR2 YYNGEE. The CDR3 DNA reads as TGTGCCAGCACCATACAGGGGGCGGACGGGGAGCTGTTTTTT. Protein sequence: CASTIQGADGELFF.

This clonotype was seen at least ten times. V usage is TRBV29-1 and J usage is TRBJ2-5; TRBD2 is a possible D gene (6 bases). The germline V and J ends were trimmed by 7 bases and 5 bases, with 8 bases remaining between them. Germline CDR1 SQVTM, CDR2 ANQGSEA. The CDR3 totals 10 residues. The CDR3 sequence: CSAGRETQYF. CDR3 nucleotides: TGCAGCGCTGGGAGGGAGACCCAGTACTTC.

The CDR3 nucleotides read TGCGCCAGCAGCCAAGATATCACAGGGAGAGGAGAGACCCAGTACTTC. Translation: CASSQDITGRGETQYF. This chain joins TRBV4-3 and TRBJ2-5, with a weak D call TRBD1 (6 bases). V lost 0 bases to trimming and J lost 4 bases, with 15 bases between them. In germline, CDR1 is LGHNA, CDR2 YSLEER. The CDR3 has 16 amino acids.

V is TRBV7-7 and J is TRBJ2-7, with 7 bases lining up with TRBD1. From germline, CDR1 is SSHAT and CDR2 FNYEAQ (reference sequence). This CDR3 is 14 amino acids long. CDR3 sequence reads: CASSEDRVFYEQYV. In DNA, the CDR3 is TGTGCTAGCAGCGAAGACAGGGTGTTCTACGAGCAGTACGTC.

The chain has TRBV5-4 and TRBJ1-4; D might be TRBD1 (6 bases). Trimming took 2 bases from V and 12 from J, leaving 23 bases between them. The V gene's germline CDR1 is SGHNT and CDR2 YYREEE (reference sequence). The CDR3 is 16 amino acids. CDR3 protein: CASSFLPGAAAGELFF. In nucleotides, the CDR3 is TGTGCCAGCAGCTTTCTCCCGGGGGCGGCAGCCGGGGAACTGTTTTTT. Full variable domain (rest looked up from reference TRBV5-4 and TRBJ1-4): ETGVTQSPTHLIKTRGQQVTLRCSSQSGHNTVSWYQQALGQGPQFIFQYYREEENGRGNFPPRFSGLQFPNYSSELNVNALELDDSALYLCASSFLPGAAAGELFFGSGTQLSVL.

The chain employs TRBV20-1 and TRBJ1-5; D is perhaps TRBD1 (5 bases). CDR3 length equals 14 residues. Germline V gene lookup returns CDR1 DFQATT and CDR2 SNEGSKA (reference sequence). Trimming cost V 3 bases and J 4 bases, with 13 bases left between them. The CDR3 reads CSARWVGGNQPQHF. DNA for the CDR3: TGCAGTGCTAGGTGGGTGGGGGGGAATCAGCCCCAGCATTTT.

This clonotype occurred a few times. The rearrangement links TRBV5-6 to TRBJ2-2, with D possibly being TRBD1 or TRBD2 (7 bases each). Trimming shortened V by 7 bases and J by 3 bases, and 13 bases separated the two germline ends. Germline lookup yields CDR1 SGHDT and CDR2 YYEEEE. The CDR3 contains 14 residues. CDR3 region: CASWEGAYTGELFF. The CDR3 DNA follows: TGTGCCAGCTGGGAGGGGGCTTACACCGGGGAGCTGTTTTTT.

This clonotype was seen a few times. The chain recombines TRBV24-1 with TRBJ2-7; D is possibly TRBD1 (6 bases). This CDR3 comprises 16 residues. CDR1 and CDR2 from the germline V gene are KGHDR and SFDVKD. Trimming stripped 4 bases from V and 2 bases from J, with 17 bases between. CDR3 in DNA: TGTGCCACCAGTGACACGACCGGGACAACTACCTACGAGCAGTACGTC. Translation gives CATSDTTGTTTYEQYV.

This clonotype was observed many times. The chain combines TRBV3-1 with TRBJ1-2, with a possible D match to TRBD1 (5 bases). From germline, CDR1 is LGHDT and CDR2 YNNKEL (reference sequence). V lost 1 base, J lost 7 bases, and 13 bases lay in between. This CDR3 comprises 14 residues. Here the CDR3 reads CASSQVERGAGYTF. CDR3 sequence (DNA): TGTGCCAGCAGCCAAGTGGAACGCGGGGCTGGCTACACCTTC.

The J gene is TRBJ2-7, the V gene TRBV6-2 or TRBV6-3; tentative D call: TRBD2 (5 bases). V lost 6 bases and J lost 3, with 15 bases in between. CDR3 length: 14 amino acids. CDR1 is MNHEY and CDR2 is SVGEGT in the germline V gene. The CDR3 DNA sequence: TGTGCCAGCAGCCACCCGCCGCGGGTCTACGAGCAGTACTTC. Its protein is CASSHPPRVYEQYF.

This clonotype appeared a few times. J is TRBJ2-2 and V is TRBV4-3, with 8 positions matching TRBD2. This CDR3 spans 16 amino acids. CDR1 is LGHNA, CDR2 YSLEER, per germline. V dropped 3 bases and J dropped 5; count of bases not matched to a gene: 8. CDR3 in DNA: TGCGCCAGCAGCCAGGGGAGCGGGGGTTCGACCGGGGAGCTGTTTTTT. Translated, it gives CASSQGSGGSTGELFF.